The 4 T cell receptor beta chains below all came from one sample that was sequenced in a study of cytomegalovirus exposure and HLA in healthy donors. Generated by immunoSEQ multiplex PCR, the TCRdb table keeps only in-frame clones and is missing some. The sample records 180,000 or so clones, 86% being singletons. The specimen was PBMCs. The receptors originated from a man aged 25-45 years in good health and CMV-seropositive.

This clone was observed a few times. The chain is built from TRBV2 and TRBJ2-5; TRBD2 matches 9 bases. Germline assignment: CDR1 SNHLY and CDR2 FYNNEI. CDR3 length: 17 residues. Losses at the gene ends were 5 bases for V and 5 bases for J; bases not matched to a gene: 15. CDR3 bases: TGTGCCAGCAGTTTTAGGGTAGCGGGAGCTGCGAGGGAGACCCAGTACTTC. This translates into CASSFRVAGAARETQYF.

This clone was counted a single time. The V call is TRBV19, the J call TRBJ2-7; tentatively, D is TRBD1 (5 bases). V lost 3 bases, J lost 0 bases, and 12 bases lay in between. CDR1 and CDR2 (germline): LNHDA, SQIVND (reference sequence). This CDR3 is 15 amino acids long. CDR3 amino acids: CASSIRRQSSYEQYF. In nucleotides, the CDR3 is TGTGCCAGTAGTATTCGCCGACAGAGCTCCTACGAGCAGTACTTC.

The chain combines TRBV27 with TRBJ2-7, with D perhaps matching TRBD2 (6 bases). The ends were cut back, 5 bases at V and 9 bases at J, with 26 bases in the middle. The CDR3 consists of 16 residues. The germline gives CDR1 MNHEY, CDR2 SMNVEV (reference sequence). The DNA of the CDR3 is TGTGCCAGCAGTCTCGGGCACGGGGGAGCGCCCCAGAGGCAGTACTTC. It translates to CASSLGHGGAPQRQYF.

The chain employs TRBV2 and TRBJ1-2; a weak D match, TRBD1 (6 bases). Trimming left V 2 bases short and J 3 bases short, with 10 bases between. Germline CDR1 SNHLY, CDR2 FYNNEI. There are 14 residues in the CDR3. The CDR3 sequence is CASSESGDHYGYTF. DNA of the CDR3: TGTGCCAGCAGTGAATCAGGGGACCACTATGGCTACACCTTC.